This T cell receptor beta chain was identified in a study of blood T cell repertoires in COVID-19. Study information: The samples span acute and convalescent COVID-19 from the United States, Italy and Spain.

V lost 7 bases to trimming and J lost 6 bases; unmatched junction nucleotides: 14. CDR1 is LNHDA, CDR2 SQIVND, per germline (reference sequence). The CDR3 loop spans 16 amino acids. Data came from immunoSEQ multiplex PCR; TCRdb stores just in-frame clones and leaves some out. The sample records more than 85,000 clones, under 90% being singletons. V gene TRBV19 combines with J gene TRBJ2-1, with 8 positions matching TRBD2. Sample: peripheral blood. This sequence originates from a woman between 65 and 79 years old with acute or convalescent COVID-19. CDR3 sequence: CASKSPQRGRVNEQFF. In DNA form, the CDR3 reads TGTGCCAGTAAGAGCCCACAGCGGGGGAGGGTCAATGAGCAGTTCTTC. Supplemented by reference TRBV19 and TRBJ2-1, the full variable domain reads DGGITQSPKYLFRKEGQNVTLSCEQNLNHDAMYWYRQDPGQGLRLIYYSQIVNDFQKGDIAEGYSVSREKKESFPLTVTSAQKNPTAFYLCASKSPQRGRVNEQFFGPGTRLTVL.